This T cell receptor (beta chain) was sequenced during a study of T cell repertoires in cytomegalovirus infection. The wider study: It can be stated that public TCR beta signatures indicated CMV infection as well as a matching HLA type. Findings and caveats of the study: Dominant in the ex vivo response were TCR beta clonotypes restricted by HLA-C and specific for CMV. Pooled public TCR beta family frequency picked out CMV carriers with the relevant HLA.

About this clonotype: Its antigen is not known.

V shed 6 bases and J 5 bases; nucleotides not matched to a gene: 8. The CDR3 length is 13 residues. The germline CDR1 and CDR2 sequences are SQVTM and ANQGSEA. TCRdb called the reads again in MiXCR, with one record for every CDR3 protein. The table records some 220,000 distinct CDR3 sequences, about 12% of them present only once. The source of this sequence is a human donor in good health (CMV status not recorded). Some clones in this sample may be carry-over from other donors' samples. V is TRBV29-1 and J is TRBJ1-1; 8 nucleotides align to TRBD1. Sequenced input: PBMCs. CDR3 sequence reads: CSVSGGSGTEAFF. In DNA, the CDR3 is TGCAGCGTCTCAGGGGGCTCGGGGACTGAAGCTTTCTTT.